This TCR beta chain comes out of a study of T cell repertoires in cytomegalovirus infection. Via MiXCR, TCRdb re-called the reads, giving one row per CDR3 protein. The sample lists approximately 630,000 distinct CDR3 sequences, roughly 24% seen once, with 6.5% to 10% in the top ten. As regards this clonotype: A much larger clone differs by one base, so this may be a read error.

CDR3 length: 16 amino acids. From germline, CDR1 is SGHVS and CDR2 FQNEAQ. Sequenced: CD8+ T cells from PBMCs. The chain couples TRBV7-8 to TRBJ2-2; 9 bases map to TRBD1. The sequence came from a human donor in good health (CMV status not recorded). Some clones in this sample may be carry-over from other donors' samples. The CDR3 region is CANSLGDRDYTGELFF. CDR3 bases: TGTGCCAACAGCTTGGGGGACAGGGACTACACCGGGGAGCTGTTTTTT.